The present entry profiles one T cell receptor beta chain with its context. There is no known antigen for this receptor. No base-level quality is on record; no much larger clone is a single base apart. Patients with autoimmune disease history or receiving systemic immunosuppression were excluded from the trial. Peripheral blood for TCR sequencing was drawn from every dose cohort at baseline, at cycle 4 day 1 and at cycle 7 day 1. The samples were drawn from a first-in-human, open-label, multicenter phase I dose-escalation trial of ivuxolimab. The trial enrolled adults with locally advanced or metastatic head and neck squamous cell, hepatocellular, melanoma or renal cell carcinoma. Before TCR sequencing, CD4+ T cells and CD8+ T cells were sorted from peripheral blood as separate populations. To sequence the TCRbeta CDR3 region, genomic DNA was isolated from the sorted cells. The immunoSEQ Assay was used for sequencing of TCRbeta CDR3 regions. TCRdb re-hosts the immuneACCESS table, in-frame sequences only. Its copies lack some clones; in the studies checked, an unresolved V gene accounts for under half of them, and the cause for the rest is not known. Within this sample are about 61,000 clones, with 82% of them counted one time only. The ten largest clones take up roughly 0.53% of the sample.

The sample is drawn from a study of OX40 agonist ivuxolimab in advanced cancers. With respect to the entire study: Ivuxolimab was a fully human IgG2 agonistic monoclonal antibody targeting the costimulatory receptor OX40 (CD134). Intravenous ivuxolimab was administered to patients every 2 weeks at six dose levels: 0.01, 0.1, 0.3, 1.5, 3 and 10 mg/kg. Of the approximately 50 dose-escalation patients, hepatocellular carcinoma was present in about 20, melanoma in around 15, renal cell carcinoma in 9 and head and neck cancer in 9. In the dose-escalation cohort, roughly 80% of patients were male, and the mean age was roughly 60 years, with a range of 23 to 79. Prior anti-PD-1, anti-PD-L1 or anti-CTLA-4 therapy was permitted, and about two fifths of dose-escalation patients had received checkpoint inhibitors. Partial responses occurred in three dose-escalation patients, of whom one had hepatocellular carcinoma and two had cutaneous melanoma. Peripheral TCRbeta sequencing aimed to test whether ivuxolimab altered TCR sequence diversity and caused clonal T-cell expansion. The paper covers the monotherapy dose-escalation part of the phase I ivuxolimab trial, which included N of about 56 patients.

Overall results and qualifications from the work: In the 0.1-3.0 mg/kg groups, partial responders had among the lowest normalized peripheral clonal expansion, particularly in CD8+ T cells. The antigen specificity of the clonally expanded peripheral T cells was not determined. After ivuxolimab, CD8+ T cells had more expanded clones than CD4+ T cells on average. Low levels of normalized T-cell clonal expansion were also seen in some nonresponding patients. Clonal expansion of both CD4+ and CD8+ blood T cells was observed from baseline to week 6 at doses 0.1 to 3.0 mg/kg.

The TCR sequence derives from an adult with an advanced solid tumor such as melanoma, head and neck, liver or kidney cancer. The specimen comprised CD4+ or CD8+ T cells sorted from blood, sampled in a trial of the OX40 agonist ivuxolimab.

The CDR3 corresponds to CAWSVLRNTGELFF. The DNA reads TGTGCCTGGAGTGTACTTAGGAACACCGGGGAGCTGTTTTTT. In this chain, TRBV30 is recombined with TRBJ2-2; the D gene cannot be resolved reliably. CDR1 and CDR2 were assigned from the germline V gene (reference sequence) as GTSNPN and SVGIG. V drops 0 bases and J drops 1 base, leaving 6 bases in between. Spanning cysteine to phenylalanine, the CDR3 consists of 14 amino acids. Just the 42-base CDR3 DNA is kept, in frame starting at base 1.